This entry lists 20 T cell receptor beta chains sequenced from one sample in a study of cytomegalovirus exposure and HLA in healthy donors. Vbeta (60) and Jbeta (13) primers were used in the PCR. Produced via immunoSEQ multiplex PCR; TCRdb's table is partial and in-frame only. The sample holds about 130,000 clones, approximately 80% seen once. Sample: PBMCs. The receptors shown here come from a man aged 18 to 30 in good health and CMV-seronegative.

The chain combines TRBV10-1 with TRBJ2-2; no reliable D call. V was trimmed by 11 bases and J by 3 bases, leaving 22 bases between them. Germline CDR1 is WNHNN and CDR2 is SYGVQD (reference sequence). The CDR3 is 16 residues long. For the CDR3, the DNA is TGCGCCGTTAGTTCTGGCCGACTTTTGGACACCGGGGAGCTGTTTTTT. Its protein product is CAVSSGRLLDTGELFF.

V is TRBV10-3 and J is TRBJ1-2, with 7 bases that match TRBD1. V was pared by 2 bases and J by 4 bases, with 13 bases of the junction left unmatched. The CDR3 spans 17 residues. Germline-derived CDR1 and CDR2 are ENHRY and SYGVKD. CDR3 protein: CAISEPLVRQGGYGYTF. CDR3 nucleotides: TGTGCCATCAGTGAGCCCTTGGTCCGACAGGGCGGCTATGGCTACACCTTC.

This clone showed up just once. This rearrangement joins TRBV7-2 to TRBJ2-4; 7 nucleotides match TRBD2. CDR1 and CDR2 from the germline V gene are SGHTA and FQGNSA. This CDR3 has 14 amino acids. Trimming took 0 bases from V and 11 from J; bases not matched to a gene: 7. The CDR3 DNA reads TGTGCCAGCAGCTTAGCGAGCGGGGACGGCTTTCAGTACTTC. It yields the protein CASSLASGDGFQYF.

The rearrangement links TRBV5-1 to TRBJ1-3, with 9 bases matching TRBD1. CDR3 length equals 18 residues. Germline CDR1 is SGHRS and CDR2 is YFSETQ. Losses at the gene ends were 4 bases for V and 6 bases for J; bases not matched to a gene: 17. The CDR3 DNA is TGCGCCAGCAGCCTGTTTGGGACAGGGCTTGGGTTTGAAAACACCATATATTTT. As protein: CASSLFGTGLGFENTIYF.

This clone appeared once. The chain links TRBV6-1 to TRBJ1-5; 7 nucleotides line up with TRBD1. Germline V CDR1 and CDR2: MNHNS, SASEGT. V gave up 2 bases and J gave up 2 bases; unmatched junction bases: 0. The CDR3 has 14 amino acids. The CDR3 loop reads CASSERGRNQPQHF. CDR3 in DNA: TGTGCCAGCAGTGAAAGGGGGCGCAATCAGCCCCAGCATTTT.

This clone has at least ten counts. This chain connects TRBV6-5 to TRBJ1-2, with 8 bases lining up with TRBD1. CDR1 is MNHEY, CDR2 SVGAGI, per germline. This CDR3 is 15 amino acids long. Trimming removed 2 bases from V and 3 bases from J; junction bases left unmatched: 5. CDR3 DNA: TGTGCCAGCAGTTACGGTCCAGGGGGCGACTATGGCTACACCTTC. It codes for CASSYGPGGDYGYTF.

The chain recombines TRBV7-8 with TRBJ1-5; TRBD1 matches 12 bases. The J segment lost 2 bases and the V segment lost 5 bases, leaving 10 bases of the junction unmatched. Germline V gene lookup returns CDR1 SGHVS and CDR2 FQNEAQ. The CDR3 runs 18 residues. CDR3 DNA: TGTGCCAGCAGCACCCGGGACAGGGGGCGCAGGGGCAATCAGCCCCAGCATTTT. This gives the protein CASSTRDRGRRGNQPQHF. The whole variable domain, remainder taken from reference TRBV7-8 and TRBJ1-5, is GAGVSQSPRYKVAKRGQDVALRCDPISGHVSLFWYQQALGQGPEFLTYFQNEAQLDKSGLPSDRFFAERPEGSVSTLKIQRTQQEDSAVYLCASSTRDRGRRGNQPQHFGDGTRLSIL.

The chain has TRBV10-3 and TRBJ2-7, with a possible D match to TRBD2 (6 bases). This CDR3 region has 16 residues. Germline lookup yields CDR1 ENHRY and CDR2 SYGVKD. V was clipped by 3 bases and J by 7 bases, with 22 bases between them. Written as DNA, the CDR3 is TGTGCCATCAGTGAAGGGACTGGGGTCCCTACCGAGGAGCAGTACTTC. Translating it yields CAISEGTGVPTEEQYF.

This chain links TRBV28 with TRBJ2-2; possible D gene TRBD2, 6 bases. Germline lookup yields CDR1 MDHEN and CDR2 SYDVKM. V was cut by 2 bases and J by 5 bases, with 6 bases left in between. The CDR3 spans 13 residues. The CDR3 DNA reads TGTGCCAGCAGTTTACGGGGGACCGGGGAGCTGTTTTTT. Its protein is CASSLRGTGELFF.

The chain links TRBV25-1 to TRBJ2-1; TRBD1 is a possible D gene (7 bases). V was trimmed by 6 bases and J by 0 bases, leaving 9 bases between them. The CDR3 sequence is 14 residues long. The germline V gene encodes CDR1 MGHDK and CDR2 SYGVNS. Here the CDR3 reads CASSRGASYNEQFF. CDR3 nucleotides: TGTGCCAGCAGCAGGGGGGCCTCCTACAATGAGCAGTTCTTC.

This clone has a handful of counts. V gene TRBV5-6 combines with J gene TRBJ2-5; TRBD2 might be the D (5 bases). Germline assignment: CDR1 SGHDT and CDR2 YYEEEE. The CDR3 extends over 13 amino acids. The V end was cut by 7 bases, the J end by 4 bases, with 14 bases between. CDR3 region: CASQVGGRETQYF. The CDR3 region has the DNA TGTGCCAGCCAGGTTGGTGGGAGAGAGACCCAGTACTTC. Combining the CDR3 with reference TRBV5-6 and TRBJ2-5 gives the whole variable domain DAGVTQSPTHLIKTRGQQVTLRCSPKSGHDTVSWYQQALGQGPQFIFQYYEEEERQRGNFPDRFSGHQFPNYSSELNVNALLLGDSALYLCASQVGGRETQYFGPGTRLLVL.

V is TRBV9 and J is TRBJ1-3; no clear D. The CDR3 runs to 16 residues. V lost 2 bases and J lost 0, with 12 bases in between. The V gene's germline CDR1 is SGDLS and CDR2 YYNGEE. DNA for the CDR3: TGTGCCAGCAGCGTCGTGCAGACACTCTCTGGAAACACCATATATTTT. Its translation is CASSVVQTLSGNTIYF.

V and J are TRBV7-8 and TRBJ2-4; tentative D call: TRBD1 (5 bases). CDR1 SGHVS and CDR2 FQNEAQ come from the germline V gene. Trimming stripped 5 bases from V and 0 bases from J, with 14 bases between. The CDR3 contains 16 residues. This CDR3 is CASSNHRLLAKNIQYF. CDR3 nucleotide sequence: TGTGCCAGCAGCAACCACAGGTTGCTAGCCAAAAACATTCAGTACTTC.

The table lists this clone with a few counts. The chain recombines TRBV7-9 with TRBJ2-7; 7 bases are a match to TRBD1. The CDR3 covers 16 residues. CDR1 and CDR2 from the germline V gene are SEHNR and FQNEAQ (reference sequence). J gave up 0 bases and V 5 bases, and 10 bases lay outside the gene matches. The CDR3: CASSRARTGSSYEQYF. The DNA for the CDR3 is TGTGCCAGCAGCCGAGCCCGGACAGGTAGCTCCTACGAGCAGTACTTC.

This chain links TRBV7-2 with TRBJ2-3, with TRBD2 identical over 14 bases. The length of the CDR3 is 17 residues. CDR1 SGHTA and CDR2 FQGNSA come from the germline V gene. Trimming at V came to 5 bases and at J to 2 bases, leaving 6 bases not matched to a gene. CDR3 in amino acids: CASSARTSGGTTDTQYF. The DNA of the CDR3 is TGTGCCAGCAGCGCTCGGACTAGCGGGGGGACCACAGATACGCAGTATTTT.

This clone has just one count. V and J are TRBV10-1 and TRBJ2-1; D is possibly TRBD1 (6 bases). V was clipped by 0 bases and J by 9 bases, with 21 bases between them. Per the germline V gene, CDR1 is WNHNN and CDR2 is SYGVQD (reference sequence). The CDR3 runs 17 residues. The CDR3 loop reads CASSESRHGERGGEQFF. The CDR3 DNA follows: TGCGCCAGCAGTGAGTCGAGGCACGGGGAGAGAGGGGGTGAGCAGTTCTTC.

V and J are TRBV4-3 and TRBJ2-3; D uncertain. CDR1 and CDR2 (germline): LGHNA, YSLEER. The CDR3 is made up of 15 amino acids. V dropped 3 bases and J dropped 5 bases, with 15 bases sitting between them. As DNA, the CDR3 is TGCGCCAGCAGCCAGACAACGGCGCTGGTAGATACGCAGTATTTT. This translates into CASSQTTALVDTQYF.

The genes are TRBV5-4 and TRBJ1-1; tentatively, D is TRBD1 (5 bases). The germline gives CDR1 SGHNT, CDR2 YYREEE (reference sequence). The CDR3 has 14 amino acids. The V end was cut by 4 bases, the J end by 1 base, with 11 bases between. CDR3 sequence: CASSPGGSNTEAFF. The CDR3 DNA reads TGTGCCAGCAGCCCGGGGGGGTCGAACACTGAAGCTTTCTTT.

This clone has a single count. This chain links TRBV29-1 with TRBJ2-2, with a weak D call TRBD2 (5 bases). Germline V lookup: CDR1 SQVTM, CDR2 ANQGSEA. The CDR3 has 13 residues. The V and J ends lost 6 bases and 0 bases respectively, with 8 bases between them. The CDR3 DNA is TGCAGCGTAAGCGGAGCGAACACCGGGGAGCTGTTTTTT. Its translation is CSVSGANTGELFF.

The CDR3 sequence: CASGQGGGTEAFF. CDR3 DNA: TGTGCCAGCGGACAGGGGGGGGGCACTGAAGCTTTCTTT. This chain joins TRBV9 and TRBJ1-1; 10 bases align to TRBD1. V was pared by 7 bases and J by 4 bases, with 4 bases of the junction left unmatched. Germline CDR1 SGDLS, CDR2 YYNGEE. The CDR3 extends over 13 amino acids.